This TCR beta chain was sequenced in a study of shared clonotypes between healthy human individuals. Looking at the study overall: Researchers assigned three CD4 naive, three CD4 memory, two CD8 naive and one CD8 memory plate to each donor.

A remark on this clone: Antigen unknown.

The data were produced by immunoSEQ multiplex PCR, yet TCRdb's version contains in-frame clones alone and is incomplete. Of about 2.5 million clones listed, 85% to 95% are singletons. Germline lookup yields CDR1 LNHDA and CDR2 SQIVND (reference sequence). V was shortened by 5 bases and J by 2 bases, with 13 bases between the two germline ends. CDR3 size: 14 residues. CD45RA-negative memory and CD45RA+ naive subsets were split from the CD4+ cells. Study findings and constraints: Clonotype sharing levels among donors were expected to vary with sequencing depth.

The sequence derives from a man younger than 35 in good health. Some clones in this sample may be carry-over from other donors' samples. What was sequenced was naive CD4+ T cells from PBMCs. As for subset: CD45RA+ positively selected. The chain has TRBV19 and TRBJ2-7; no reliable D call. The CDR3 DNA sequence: TGTGCCAGTAGTTCCCGGGTCTACCCCTACGAGCAGTACTTC. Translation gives CASSSRVYPYEQYF.